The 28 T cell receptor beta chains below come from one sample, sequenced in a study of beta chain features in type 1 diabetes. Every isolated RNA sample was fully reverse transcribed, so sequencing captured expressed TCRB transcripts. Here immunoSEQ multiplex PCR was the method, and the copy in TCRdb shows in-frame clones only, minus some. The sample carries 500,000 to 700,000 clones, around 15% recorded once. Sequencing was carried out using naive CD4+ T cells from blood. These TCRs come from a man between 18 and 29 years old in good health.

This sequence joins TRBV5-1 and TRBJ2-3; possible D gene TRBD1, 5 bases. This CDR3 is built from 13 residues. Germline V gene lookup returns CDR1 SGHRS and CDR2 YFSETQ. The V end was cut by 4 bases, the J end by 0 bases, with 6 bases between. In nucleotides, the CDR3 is TGCGCCAGCAGCCAGGGAAGCACAGATACGCAGTATTTT. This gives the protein CASSQGSTDTQYF.

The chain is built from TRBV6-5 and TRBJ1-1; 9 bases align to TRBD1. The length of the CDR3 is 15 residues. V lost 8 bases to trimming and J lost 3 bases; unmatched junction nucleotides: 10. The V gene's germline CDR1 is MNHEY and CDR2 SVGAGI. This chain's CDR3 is CASRPTGGRDTEAFF. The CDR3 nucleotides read TGTGCCAGCCGCCCAACAGGGGGCCGCGACACTGAAGCTTTCTTT.

The DNA for the CDR3 is TGTGCCAGCAGTTTAGACGGGGCCAACGTCCTGACTTTC. Residues: CASSLDGANVLTF. The chain combines TRBV27 with TRBJ2-6; D remains ambiguous. CDR1 MNHEY and CDR2 SMNVEV come from the germline V gene (reference sequence). The CDR3 sequence is 13 residues long. The germline V and J ends were trimmed by 2 bases and 4 bases, with 3 bases remaining between them.

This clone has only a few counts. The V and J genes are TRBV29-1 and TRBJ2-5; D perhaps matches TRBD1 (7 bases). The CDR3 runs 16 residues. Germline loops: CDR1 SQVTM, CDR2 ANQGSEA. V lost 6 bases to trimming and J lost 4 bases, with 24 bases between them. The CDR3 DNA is TGCAGCGTCCGACAGGGTCGGATTAGCGGCCGAGAGACCCAGTACTTC. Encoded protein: CSVRQGRISGRETQYF.

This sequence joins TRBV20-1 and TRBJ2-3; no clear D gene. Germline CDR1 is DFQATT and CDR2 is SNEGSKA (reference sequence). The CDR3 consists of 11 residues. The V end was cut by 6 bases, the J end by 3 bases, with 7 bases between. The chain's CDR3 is CSAGYTDTQYF. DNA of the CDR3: TGCAGTGCAGGTTATACAGATACGCAGTATTTT.

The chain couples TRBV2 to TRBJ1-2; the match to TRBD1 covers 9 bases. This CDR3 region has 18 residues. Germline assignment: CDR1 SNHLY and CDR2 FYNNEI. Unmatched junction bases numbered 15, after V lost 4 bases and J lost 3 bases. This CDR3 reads CASSGDRAPTGLYYGYTF. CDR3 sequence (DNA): TGTGCCAGCAGTGGGGACAGGGCCCCTACCGGACTATACTATGGCTACACCTTC.

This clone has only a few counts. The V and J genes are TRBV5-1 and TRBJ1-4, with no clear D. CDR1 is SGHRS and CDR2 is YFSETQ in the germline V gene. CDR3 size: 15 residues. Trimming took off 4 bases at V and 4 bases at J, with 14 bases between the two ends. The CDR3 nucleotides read TGCGCCAGCAGCATAAGACCGGGAAATAATGAAAAACTGTTTTTT. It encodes CASSIRPGNNEKLFF.

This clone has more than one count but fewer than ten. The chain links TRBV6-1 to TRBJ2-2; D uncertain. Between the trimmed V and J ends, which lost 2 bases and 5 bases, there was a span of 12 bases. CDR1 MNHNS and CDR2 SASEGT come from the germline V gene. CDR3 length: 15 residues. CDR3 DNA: TGTGCCAGCAGTGAACGCTTTAGAGGTACCGGGGAGCTGTTTTTT. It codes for CASSERFRGTGELFF.

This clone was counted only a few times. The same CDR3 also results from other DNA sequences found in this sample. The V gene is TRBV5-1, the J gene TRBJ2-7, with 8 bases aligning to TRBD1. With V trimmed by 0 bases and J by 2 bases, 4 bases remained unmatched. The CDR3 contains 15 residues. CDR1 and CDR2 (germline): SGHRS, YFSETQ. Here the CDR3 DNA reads TGCGCCAGCAGCTTGGGAGGACAGGGAGCCTACGAGCAGTACTTC. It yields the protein CASSLGGQGAYEQYF.

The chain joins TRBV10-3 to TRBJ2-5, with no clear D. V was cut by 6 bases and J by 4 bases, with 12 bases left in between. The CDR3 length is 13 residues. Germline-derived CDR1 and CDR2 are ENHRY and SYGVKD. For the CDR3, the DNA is TGTGCCATCAGGAACGGCCGGGCAGAGACCCAGTACTTC. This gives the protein CAIRNGRAETQYF.

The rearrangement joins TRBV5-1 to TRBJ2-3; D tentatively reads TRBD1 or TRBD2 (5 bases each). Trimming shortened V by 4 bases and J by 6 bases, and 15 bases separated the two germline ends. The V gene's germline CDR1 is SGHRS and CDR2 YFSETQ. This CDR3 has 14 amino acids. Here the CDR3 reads CASSLGGEADTQYF. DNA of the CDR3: TGCGCCAGCAGCCTTGGGGGAGAAGCGGATACGCAGTATTTT.

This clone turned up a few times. CDR3: CASNPQSNEKLFF. The CDR3 region has the DNA TGTGCCAGCAACCCGCAATCTAATGAAAAACTGTTTTTT. This chain connects TRBV6-6 to TRBJ1-4; no clear D gene. Trimming removed 7 bases from V and 3 bases from J, with 9 bases in between. Germline CDR1 MNHNY, CDR2 SVGAGI (reference sequence). The CDR3 is made up of 13 amino acids.

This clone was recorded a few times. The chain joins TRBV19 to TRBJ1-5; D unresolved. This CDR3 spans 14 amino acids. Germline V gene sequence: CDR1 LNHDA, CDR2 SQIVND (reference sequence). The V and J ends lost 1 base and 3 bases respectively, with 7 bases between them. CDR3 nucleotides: TGTGCCAGTAGTATAGCGCTGACCAATCAGCCCCAGCATTTT. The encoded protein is CASSIALTNQPQHF.

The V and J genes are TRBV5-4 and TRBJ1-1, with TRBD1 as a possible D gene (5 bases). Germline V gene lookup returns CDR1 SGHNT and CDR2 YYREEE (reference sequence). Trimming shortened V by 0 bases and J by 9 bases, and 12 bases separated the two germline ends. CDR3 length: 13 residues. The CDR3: CASSLGQQVKAFF. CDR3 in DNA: TGTGCCAGCAGCTTGGGACAACAGGTTAAAGCTTTCTTT.

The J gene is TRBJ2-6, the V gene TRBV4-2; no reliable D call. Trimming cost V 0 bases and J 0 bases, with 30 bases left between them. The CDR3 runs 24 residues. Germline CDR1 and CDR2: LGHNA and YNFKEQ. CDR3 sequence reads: CASSQDEFPGWRPEESSGANVLTF. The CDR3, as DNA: TGTGCCAGCAGCCAAGACGAGTTCCCCGGGTGGCGTCCGGAAGAATCCTCTGGGGCCAACGTCCTGACTTTC.

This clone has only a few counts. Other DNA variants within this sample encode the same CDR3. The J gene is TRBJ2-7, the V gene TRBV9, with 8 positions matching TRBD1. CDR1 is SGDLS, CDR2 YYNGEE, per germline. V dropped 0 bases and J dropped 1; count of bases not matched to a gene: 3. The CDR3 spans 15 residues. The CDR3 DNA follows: TGTGCCAGCAGCGTAGCGGGGACAGGTTCCTACGAGCAGTACTTC. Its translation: CASSVAGTGSYEQYF.

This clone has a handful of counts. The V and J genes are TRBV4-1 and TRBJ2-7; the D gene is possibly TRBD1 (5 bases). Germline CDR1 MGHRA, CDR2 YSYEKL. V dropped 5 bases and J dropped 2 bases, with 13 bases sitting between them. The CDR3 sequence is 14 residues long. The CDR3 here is CASSGSRVPYEQYF. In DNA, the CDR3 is TGCGCCAGCAGCGGTAGCAGGGTTCCCTACGAGCAGTACTTC.

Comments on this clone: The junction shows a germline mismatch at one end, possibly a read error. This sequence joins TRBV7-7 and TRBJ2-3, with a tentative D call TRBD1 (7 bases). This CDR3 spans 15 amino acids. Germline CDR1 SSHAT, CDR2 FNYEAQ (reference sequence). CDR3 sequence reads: CASSLAGGSADTQYF. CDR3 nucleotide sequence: TGTGCTAGCAGCTTAGCAGGGGGGAGCGCAGATACGCAGTATTTT.

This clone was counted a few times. The CDR3 loop reads CASSSPNTGYTF. In nucleotides, the CDR3 is TGTGCCAGCAGTTCGCCGAATACTGGCTACACCTTC. This chain joins TRBV28 and TRBJ1-2; D not certain. Germline CDR1 is MDHEN and CDR2 is SYDVKM. Deletions cut 4 bases from V and 7 bases from J, with 10 bases between. There are 12 residues in the CDR3.

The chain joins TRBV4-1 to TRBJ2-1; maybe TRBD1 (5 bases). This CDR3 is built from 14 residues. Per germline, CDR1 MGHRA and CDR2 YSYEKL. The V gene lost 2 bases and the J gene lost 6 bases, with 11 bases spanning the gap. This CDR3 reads CASSQLGASNEQFF. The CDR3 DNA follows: TGCGCCAGCAGCCAACTTGGGGCTAGCAATGAGCAGTTCTTC.

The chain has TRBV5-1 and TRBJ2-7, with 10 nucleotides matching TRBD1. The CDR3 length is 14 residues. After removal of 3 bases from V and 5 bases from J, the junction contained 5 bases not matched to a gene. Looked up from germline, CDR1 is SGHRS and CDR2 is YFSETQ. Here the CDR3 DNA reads TGCGCCAGCAGCTCCCGGGACAGGGGCAACGAGCAGTACTTC. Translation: CASSSRDRGNEQYF.

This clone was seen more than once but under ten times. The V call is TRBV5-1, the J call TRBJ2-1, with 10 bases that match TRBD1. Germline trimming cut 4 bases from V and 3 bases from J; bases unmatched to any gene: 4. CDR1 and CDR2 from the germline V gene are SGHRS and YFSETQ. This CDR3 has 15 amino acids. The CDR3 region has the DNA TGCGCCAGCAGCGACCGGACAGGGGGCTACAATGAGCAGTTCTTC. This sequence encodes CASSDRTGGYNEQFF.

CDR3 loop: CASSLWAHQGTQYF. The CDR3 DNA sequence: TGTGCCAGCAGTTTATGGGCCCACCAGGGGACCCAGTACTTC. This chain links TRBV27 with TRBJ2-5, with D tentatively TRBD1 (5 bases). CDR3 size: 14 residues. Germline CDR1 MNHEY, CDR2 SMNVEV (reference sequence). Trimming left V 1 base short and J 7 bases short, with 13 bases between.

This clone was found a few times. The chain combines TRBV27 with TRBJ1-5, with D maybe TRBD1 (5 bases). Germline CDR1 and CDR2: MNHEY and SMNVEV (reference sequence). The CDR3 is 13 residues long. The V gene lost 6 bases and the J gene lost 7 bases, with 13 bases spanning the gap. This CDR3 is CASSVGGKQPQHF. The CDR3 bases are TGTGCCAGCAGCGTTGGGGGAAAGCAGCCCCAGCATTTT.

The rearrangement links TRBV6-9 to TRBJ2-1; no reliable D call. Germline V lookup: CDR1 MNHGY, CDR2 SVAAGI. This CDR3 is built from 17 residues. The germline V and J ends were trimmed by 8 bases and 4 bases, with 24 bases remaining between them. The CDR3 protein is CASARRLPESGYNEQFF. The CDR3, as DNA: TGTGCCAGCGCCCGGAGATTGCCCGAGAGTGGGTACAATGAGCAGTTCTTC.

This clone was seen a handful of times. The CDR3 DNA follows: TGCAGCGCCCACCGGGATACGCAGTATTTT. This translates into CSAHRDTQYF. The chain recombines TRBV29-1 with TRBJ2-3; D gene unclear. CDR1 and CDR2 (germline): SQVTM, ANQGSEA. V was clipped by 7 bases and J by 6 bases, with 8 bases between them. The CDR3 has 10 residues.

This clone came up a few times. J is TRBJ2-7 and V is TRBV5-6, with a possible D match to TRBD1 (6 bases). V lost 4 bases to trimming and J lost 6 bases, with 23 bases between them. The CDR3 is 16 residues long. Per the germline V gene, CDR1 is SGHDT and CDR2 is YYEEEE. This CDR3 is CASSRYGGTLRGEQYF. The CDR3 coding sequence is TGTGCCAGCAGCCGATACGGTGGGACATTGCGTGGCGAGCAGTACTTC.

The CDR3 reads CASSLGGTDTQYF. Here the CDR3 DNA reads TGTGCCAGCAGCTTAGGAGGCACAGATACGCAGTATTTT. The genes are TRBV7-8 and TRBJ2-3; D not resolved. CDR3 length: 13 amino acids. Trimming stripped 1 base from V and 1 base from J, with 3 bases between. Germline-derived CDR1 and CDR2 are SGHVS and FQNEAQ.